The 3 T cell receptor beta chains presented below share a single source sample, sequenced in a study of shared clonotypes between healthy human individuals. The method was immunoSEQ multiplex PCR; TCRdb's version includes in-frame clones alone and lacks a portion of them. The data hold fewer than 400,000 clones, with 74% observed a single time. The source material was memory CD4+ T cells sorted from blood. Subset noted: CD45RA-negative fraction. These receptors originate from a man in his thirties or forties in good health.

The CDR3 nucleotides are TGCAGCGCTAGATTACAGGGGGCTCAGGTTGAAGCTTTCTTT. Translating gives CSARLQGAQVEAFF. The chain employs TRBV29-1 and TRBJ1-1, with 9 bases that match TRBD1. Trimming removed 7 bases from V and 7 bases from J; junction bases left unmatched: 13. The CDR3 length is 14 residues. Germline values: CDR1 SQVTM, CDR2 ANQGSEA.

This clone was recorded only once. The CDR3 sequence: CASRNSGTDTQYF. As DNA, the CDR3 is TGTGCCAGCAGGAATAGCGGCACAGATACGCAGTATTTT. The chain is built from TRBV7-9 and TRBJ2-3, with D perhaps matching TRBD2 (5 bases). CDR3 size: 13 residues. V was pared by 6 bases and J by 1 base, with 8 bases between. Germline-derived CDR1 and CDR2 are SEHNR and FQNEAQ (reference sequence). Together with reference TRBV7-9 and TRBJ2-3, the CDR3 gives the full variable domain: DTGVSQNPRHKITKRGQNVTFRCDPISEHNRLYWYRQTLGQGPEFLTYFQNEAQLEKSRLLSDRFSAERPKGSFSTLEIQRTEQGDSAMYLCASRNSGTDTQYFGPGTRLTVL.

V and J are TRBV14 and TRBJ1-2; D perhaps matches TRBD1 (6 bases). Germline loops: CDR1 SGHDN, CDR2 FVKESK. Trimming took off 1 base at V and 8 bases at J, with 14 bases between the two ends. The CDR3 sequence is 14 residues long. CDR3 amino acids: CASSQARGYGGYTF. CDR3 DNA: TGTGCCAGCAGCCAAGCAAGGGGGTACGGGGGCTACACCTTC.